This TCR beta chain was sequenced for a study of Ad26.COV2.S vaccination and SARS-CoV-2 variants. This table comes from immunoSEQ multiplex PCR, and its TCRdb copy is limited to in-frame clones, with some not included. The sample holds about 410,000 clones, less than 90% seen once. Documented treatment: around 19 received Ad26.COV2.S at low or high dose, single or two shots; 5 received placebo; per-sample allocation not given. Sampling was done on day 63 after the first vaccine or placebo injection. V gave up 3 bases and J gave up 0 bases; unmatched junction bases: 6. Germline lookup yields CDR1 SGHRS and CDR2 YFSETQ. CDR3 length: 18 amino acids.

This specimen was peripheral blood, taken in a trial of Ad26.COV2.S vaccine versus placebo. J is TRBJ2-3 and V is TRBV5-1; 14 positions match TRBD2. This receptor was taken from a person aged 18-65 years who received the Ad26.COV2.S COVID-19 vaccine or a placebo. This chain's CDR3 is CASSSRLAGGKSTDTQYF. CDR3 sequence (DNA): TGCGCCAGCAGCTCGAGACTAGCGGGGGGGAAAAGCACAGATACGCAGTATTTT.